This T cell receptor beta chain came from a study of blood T cell repertoires in COVID-19. Study summary: PBMCs, B-cell-depleted T cells, or T cells were the source of the cDNA or gDNA that made up the material.

Per germline, CDR1 KGHDR and CDR2 SFDVKD. Deletions cut 4 bases from V and 0 bases from J, with 15 bases between. CDR3 length: 18 amino acids. Profiling relied on immunoSEQ multiplex PCR, and the TCRdb table lists in-frame clones only, not all of them. The sample contains roughly 250,000 clones, about 88% of which appear only once. This clonotype was obtained from a woman between 50 and 59 years old who had recovered from COVID-19. The sequencing input was PBMCs or T cells enriched from blood (not recorded which). The chain recombines TRBV24-1 with TRBJ2-6; D is ambiguous. The CDR3 here is CATSETFGLSSGANVLTF. The CDR3 DNA reads TGTGCCACCAGTGAAACCTTTGGGCTAAGCTCTGGGGCCAACGTCCTGACTTTC.